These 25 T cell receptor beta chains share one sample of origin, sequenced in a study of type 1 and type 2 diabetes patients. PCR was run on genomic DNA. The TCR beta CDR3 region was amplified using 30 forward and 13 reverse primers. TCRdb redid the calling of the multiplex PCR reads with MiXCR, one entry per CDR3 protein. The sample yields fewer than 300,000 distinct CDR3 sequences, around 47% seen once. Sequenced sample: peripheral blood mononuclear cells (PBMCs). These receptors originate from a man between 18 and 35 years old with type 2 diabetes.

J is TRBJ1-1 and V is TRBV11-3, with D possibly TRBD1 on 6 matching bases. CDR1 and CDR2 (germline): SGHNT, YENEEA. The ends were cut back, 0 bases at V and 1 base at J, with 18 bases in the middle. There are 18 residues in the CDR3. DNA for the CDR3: TGTGCCAGCAGCTTAGATCAGCCCCTGGCAGGGGCGAACACTGAAGCTTTCTTT. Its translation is CASSLDQPLAGANTEAFF.

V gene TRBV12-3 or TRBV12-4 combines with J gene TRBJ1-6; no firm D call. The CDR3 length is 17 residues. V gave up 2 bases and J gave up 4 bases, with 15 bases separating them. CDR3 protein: CASSLFPHPGYNSPLHF. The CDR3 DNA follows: TGTGCCAGCAGTTTATTCCCTCACCCGGGGTATAATTCACCCCTCCACTTT.

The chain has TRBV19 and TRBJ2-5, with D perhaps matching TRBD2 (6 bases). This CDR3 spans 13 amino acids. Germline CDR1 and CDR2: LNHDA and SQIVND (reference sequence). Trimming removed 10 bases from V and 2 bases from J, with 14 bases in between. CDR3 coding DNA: TGTGCCACCCGGGGTAGCGGACAAGAGACCCAGTACTTC. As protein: CATRGSGQETQYF.

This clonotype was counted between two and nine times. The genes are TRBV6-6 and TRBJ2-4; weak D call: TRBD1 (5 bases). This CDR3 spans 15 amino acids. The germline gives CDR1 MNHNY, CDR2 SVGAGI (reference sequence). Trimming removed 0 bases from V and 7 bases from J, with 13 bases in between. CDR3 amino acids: CASSYSAQGWNIQYF. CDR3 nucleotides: TGTGCCAGCAGTTACTCGGCTCAGGGTTGGAACATTCAGTACTTC.

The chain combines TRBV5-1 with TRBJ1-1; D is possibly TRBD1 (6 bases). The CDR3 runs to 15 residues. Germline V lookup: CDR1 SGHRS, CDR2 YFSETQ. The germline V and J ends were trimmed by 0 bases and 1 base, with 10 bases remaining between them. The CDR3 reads CASSLAGDPNTEAFF. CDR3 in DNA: TGCGCCAGCAGCTTGGCAGGGGATCCGAACACTGAAGCTTTCTTT.

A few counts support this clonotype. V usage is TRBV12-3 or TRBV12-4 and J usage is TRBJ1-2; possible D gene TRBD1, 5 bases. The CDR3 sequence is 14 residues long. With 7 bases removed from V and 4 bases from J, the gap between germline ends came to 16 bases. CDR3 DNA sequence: TGTGCCAGCACCATTCCGGGACGGCCCTATGGCTACACCTTC. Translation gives CASTIPGRPYGYTF.

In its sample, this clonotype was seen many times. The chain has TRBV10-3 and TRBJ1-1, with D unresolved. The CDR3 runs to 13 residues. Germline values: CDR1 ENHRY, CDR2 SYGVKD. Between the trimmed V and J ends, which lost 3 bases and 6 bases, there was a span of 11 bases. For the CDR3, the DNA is TGTGCCATCAGTGAAAAGGGATTTTCTGAAGCTTTCTTT. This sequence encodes CAISEKGFSEAFF.

The CDR3 spells CASSVKGGMMETQYF. The DNA for the CDR3 is TGCGCCAGCAGCGTGAAGGGGGGGATGATGGAGACCCAGTACTTC. V gene TRBV5-1 combines with J gene TRBJ2-5; D might be TRBD2 (7 bases). Deletions cut 4 bases from V and 5 bases from J, with 18 bases between. The CDR3 covers 15 residues. The germline V gene has CDR1 SGHRS and CDR2 YFSETQ. Full variable domain (rest looked up from reference TRBV5-1 and TRBJ2-5): KAGVTQTPRYLIKTRGQQVTLSCSPISGHRSVSWYQQTPGQGLQFLFEYFSETQRNKGNFPGRFSGRQFSNSRSEMNVSTLELGDSALYLCASSVKGGMMETQYFGPGTRLLVL.

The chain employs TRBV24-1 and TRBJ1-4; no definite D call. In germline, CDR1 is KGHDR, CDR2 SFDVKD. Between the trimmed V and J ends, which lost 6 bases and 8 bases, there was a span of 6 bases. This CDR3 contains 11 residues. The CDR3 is CATSYEEKLFF. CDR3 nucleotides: TGTGCCACCAGTTACGAAGAAAAACTGTTTTTT.

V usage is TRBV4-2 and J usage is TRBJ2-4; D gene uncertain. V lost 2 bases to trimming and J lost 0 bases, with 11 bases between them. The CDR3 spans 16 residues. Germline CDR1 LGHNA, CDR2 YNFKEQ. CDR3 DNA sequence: TGTGCCAGCAGCCAAAACAGAGGCTTAGCCAAAAACATTCAGTACTTC. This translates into CASSQNRGLAKNIQYF.

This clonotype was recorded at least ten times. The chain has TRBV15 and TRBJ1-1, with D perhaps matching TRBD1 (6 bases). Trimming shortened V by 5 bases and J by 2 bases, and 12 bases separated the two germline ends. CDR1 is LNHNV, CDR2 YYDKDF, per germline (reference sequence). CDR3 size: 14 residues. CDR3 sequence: CATSWQGGNTEAFF. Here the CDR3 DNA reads TGTGCCACCAGCTGGCAAGGGGGAAACACTGAAGCTTTCTTT.

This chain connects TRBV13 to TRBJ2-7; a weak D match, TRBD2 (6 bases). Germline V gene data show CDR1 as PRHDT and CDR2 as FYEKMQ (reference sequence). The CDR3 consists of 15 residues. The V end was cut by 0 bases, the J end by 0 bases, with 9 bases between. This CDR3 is CASSLGAGSSYEQYF. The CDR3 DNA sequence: TGTGCCAGCAGCTTAGGCGCGGGGAGCTCCTACGAGCAGTACTTC.

The CDR3 reads CASSIPGLLSNQPQHF. In DNA form, the CDR3 reads TGTGCCAGTAGTATTCCCGGACTCCTTAGCAATCAGCCCCAGCATTTT. The V gene is TRBV19, the J gene TRBJ1-5; D gene unclear. Germline CDR1 and CDR2: LNHDA and SQIVND (reference sequence). Trimming took off 3 bases at V and 0 bases at J, with 12 bases between the two ends. There are 16 residues in the CDR3.

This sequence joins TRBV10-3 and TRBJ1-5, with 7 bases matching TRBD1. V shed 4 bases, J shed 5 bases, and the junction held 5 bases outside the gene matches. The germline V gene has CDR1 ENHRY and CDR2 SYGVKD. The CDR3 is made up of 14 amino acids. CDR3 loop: CAISGGGADQPQHF. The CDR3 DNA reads TGTGCCATCAGTGGAGGGGGCGCCGATCAGCCCCAGCATTTT.

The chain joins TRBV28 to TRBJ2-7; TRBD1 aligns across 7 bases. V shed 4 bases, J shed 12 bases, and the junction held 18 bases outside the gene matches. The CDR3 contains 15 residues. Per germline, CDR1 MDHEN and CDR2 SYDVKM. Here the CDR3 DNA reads TGTGCCAGCAGTTCTAATTCCGGGACAGCAGCTCTTAGGTACTTC. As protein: CASSSNSGTAALRYF.

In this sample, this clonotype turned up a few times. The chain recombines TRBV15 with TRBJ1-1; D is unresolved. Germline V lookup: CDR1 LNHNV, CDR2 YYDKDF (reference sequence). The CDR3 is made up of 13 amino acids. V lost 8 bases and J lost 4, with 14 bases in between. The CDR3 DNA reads TGTGCCACCGCTTTAAAAGGGAGCACTGAAGCTTTCTTT. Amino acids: CATALKGSTEAFF.

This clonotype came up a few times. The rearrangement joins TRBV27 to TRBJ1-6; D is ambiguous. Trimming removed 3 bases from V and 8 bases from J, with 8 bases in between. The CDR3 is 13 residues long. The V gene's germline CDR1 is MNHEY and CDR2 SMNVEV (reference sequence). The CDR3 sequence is CASSLKKDSPLHF. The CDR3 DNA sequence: TGTGCCAGCAGTTTGAAAAAGGATTCACCCCTCCACTTT.

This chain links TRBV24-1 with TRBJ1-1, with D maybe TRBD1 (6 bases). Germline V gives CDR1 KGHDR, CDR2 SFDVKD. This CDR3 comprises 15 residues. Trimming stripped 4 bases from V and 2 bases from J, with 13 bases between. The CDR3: CATSDPKTGNTEAFF. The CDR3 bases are TGTGCCACCAGTGACCCAAAGACAGGTAACACTGAAGCTTTCTTT.

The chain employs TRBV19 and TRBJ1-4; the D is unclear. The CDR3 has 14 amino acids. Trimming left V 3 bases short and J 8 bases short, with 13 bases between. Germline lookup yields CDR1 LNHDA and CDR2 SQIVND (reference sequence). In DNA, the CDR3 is TGTGCCAGTAGTATGGCCGCGCTTCAGGAAAAACTGTTTTTT. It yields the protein CASSMAALQEKLFF.

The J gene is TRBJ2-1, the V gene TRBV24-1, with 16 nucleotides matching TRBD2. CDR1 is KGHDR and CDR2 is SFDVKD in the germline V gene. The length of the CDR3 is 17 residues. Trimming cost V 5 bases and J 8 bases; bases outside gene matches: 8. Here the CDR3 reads CATSAPGLAGGRDEQFF. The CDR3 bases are TGTGCCACCAGTGCCCCGGGACTAGCGGGAGGGCGGGATGAGCAGTTCTTC.

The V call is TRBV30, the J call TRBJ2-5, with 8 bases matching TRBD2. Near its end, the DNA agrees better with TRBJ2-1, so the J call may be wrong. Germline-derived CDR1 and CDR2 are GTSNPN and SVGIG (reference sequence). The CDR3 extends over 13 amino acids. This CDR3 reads CASTWTSWNEQFF. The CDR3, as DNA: TGTGCCTCCACCTGGACTAGCTGGAATGAGCAGTTCTTC.

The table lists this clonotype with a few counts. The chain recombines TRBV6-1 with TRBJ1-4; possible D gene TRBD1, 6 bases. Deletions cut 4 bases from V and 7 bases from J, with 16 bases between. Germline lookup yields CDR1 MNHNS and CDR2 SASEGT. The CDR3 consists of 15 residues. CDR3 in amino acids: CASSGVRGRGEKLFF. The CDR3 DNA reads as TGTGCCAGCAGTGGAGTCAGGGGAAGGGGTGAAAAACTGTTTTTT.

The CDR3 protein is CATIDRGGEKLFF. CDR3 bases: TGTGCCACCATCGACAGGGGAGGTGAAAAACTGTTTTTT. J is TRBJ1-4 and V is TRBV19, with 8 bases identical to TRBD1. The CDR3 extends over 13 amino acids. Germline V gives CDR1 LNHDA, CDR2 SQIVND (reference sequence). J was trimmed by 7 bases and V by 10 bases; bases with no gene match: 8.

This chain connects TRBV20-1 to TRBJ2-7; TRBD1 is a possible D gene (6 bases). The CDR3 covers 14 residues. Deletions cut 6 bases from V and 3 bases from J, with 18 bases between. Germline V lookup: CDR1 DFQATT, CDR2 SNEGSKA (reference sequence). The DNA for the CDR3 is TGCAGTGCCAGATCCAGGGGAGCCTTCTACGAGCAGTACTTC. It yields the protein CSARSRGAFYEQYF.

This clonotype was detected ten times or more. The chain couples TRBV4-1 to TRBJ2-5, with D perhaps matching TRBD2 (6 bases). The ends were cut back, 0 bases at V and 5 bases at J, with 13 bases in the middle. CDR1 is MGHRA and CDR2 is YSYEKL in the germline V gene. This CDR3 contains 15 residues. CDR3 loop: CASSQDPGRKETQYF. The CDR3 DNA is TGCGCCAGCAGCCAAGACCCGGGGAGGAAGGAGACCCAGTACTTC.